Below, 10 T cell receptor beta chains from the same sample are listed, as sequenced in a study of blood T cell repertoires in COVID-19. TCRdb's table, derived via immunoSEQ multiplex PCR, lists solely in-frame clones and lacks some. The sample consists of 280,000 or so clones, around 90% of them appearing once. The specimen sequenced was PBMCs or T cells enriched from blood (not recorded which). The receptors were sampled from a woman in her late teens or twenties with acute COVID-19.

The V gene is TRBV5-1, the J gene TRBJ2-3; TRBD2 matches 10 bases. This CDR3 spans 18 amino acids. In germline, CDR1 is SGHRS, CDR2 YFSETQ. After removal of 4 bases from V and 6 bases from J, the junction contained 17 bases not matched to a gene. The CDR3, as DNA: TGCGCCAGCAGCACCTCAGGGCTAGCGGGAGCGCCCAGGGATACGCAGTATTTT. Translated: CASSTSGLAGAPRDTQYF.

The V and J genes are TRBV14 and TRBJ2-5; 14 bases align to TRBD2. CDR3 size: 18 residues. V lost 3 bases to trimming and J lost 2 bases; unmatched junction nucleotides: 8. In germline, CDR1 is SGHDN, CDR2 FVKESK. CDR3 coding DNA: TGTGCCAGCAGCCAGAAGAGGACTAGCGGGAGGCTGCAAGAGACCCAGTACTTC. This gives the protein CASSQKRTSGRLQETQYF. Together with reference TRBV14 and TRBJ2-5, the CDR3 gives the full variable domain: EAGVTQFPSHSVIEKGQTVTLRCDPISGHDNLYWYRRVMGKEIKFLLHFVKESKQDESGMPNNRFLAERTGGTYSTLKVQPAELEDSGVYFCASSQKRTSGRLQETQYFGPGTRLLVL.

Here the CDR3 DNA reads TGTGCCAGCAGTTCCAGGGACAGGGGGCTTTCTAACTATGGCTACACCTTC. It specifies CASSSRDRGLSNYGYTF. V usage is TRBV27 and J usage is TRBJ1-2; 12 bases are shared with TRBD1. V dropped 4 bases and J dropped 0; count of bases not matched to a gene: 6. From germline, CDR1 is MNHEY and CDR2 SMNVEV (reference sequence). CDR3 length equals 17 residues.

V usage is TRBV5-1 and J usage is TRBJ2-2; tentatively, D is TRBD1 (6 bases). V lost 2 bases, J lost 0 bases, and 8 bases lay in between. Germline assignment: CDR1 SGHRS and CDR2 YFSETQ. The CDR3 contains 15 residues. The CDR3 sequence: CASSFGDTNTGELFF. Here the CDR3 DNA reads TGCGCCAGCAGCTTCGGGGACACGAACACCGGGGAGCTGTTTTTT.

This clone was counted at least ten times. The chain carries TRBV6-4 and TRBJ2-3, with 8 bases identical to TRBD1. The trim removed 0 bases at V and 1 base at J, leaving 0 bases unmatched. The CDR3 extends over 15 amino acids. Germline-derived CDR1 and CDR2 are MRHNA and SNTAGT. In nucleotides, the CDR3 is TGTGCCAGCAGTGACTCGGGACAGGGCACAGATACGCAGTATTTT. Protein product: CASSDSGQGTDTQYF.

This chain joins TRBV5-4 and TRBJ2-1; 7 bases are shared with TRBD2. This CDR3 has 15 amino acids. From germline, CDR1 is SGHNT and CDR2 YYREEE (reference sequence). V gave up 0 bases and J gave up 4 bases; unmatched junction bases: 4. CDR3 sequence reads: CASSLGRETYNEQFF. In nucleotides, the CDR3 is TGTGCCAGCAGCTTGGGGCGGGAGACTTACAATGAGCAGTTCTTC. Based on the CDR3 plus reference TRBV5-4 and TRBJ2-1, the full variable domain is ETGVTQSPTHLIKTRGQQVTLRCSSQSGHNTVSWYQQALGQGPQFIFQYYREEENGRGNFPPRFSGLQFPNYSSELNVNALELDDSALYLCASSLGRETYNEQFFGPGTRLTVL.

V usage is TRBV28 and J usage is TRBJ2-5; weak D call: TRBD2 (5 bases). Trimming took off 3 bases at V and 3 bases at J, with 11 bases between the two ends. CDR3 length: 14 residues. Germline CDR1 reads MDHEN; CDR2 reads SYDVKM. CDR3 loop: CASSLAGGEETQYF. The CDR3 nucleotides read TGTGCCAGCAGTTTGGCCGGAGGAGAAGAGACCCAGTACTTC.

The chain has TRBV5-5 and TRBJ2-3; the D gene is possibly TRBD2 (5 bases). Germline assignment: CDR1 SGHKS and CDR2 YYEKEE (reference sequence). Trimming removed 4 bases at V and 0 bases at J, with 15 bases between. This CDR3 spans 16 amino acids. The DNA for the CDR3 is TGTGCCAGCAGCCCTTCGGGGTTGTTGAGCACAGATACGCAGTATTTT. Translation: CASSPSGLLSTDTQYF.

This chain links TRBV5-8 with TRBJ2-2; a possible D gene is TRBD2 (6 bases). The CDR3 loop spans 16 amino acids. The V gene lost 0 bases and the J gene lost 6 bases, with 15 bases spanning the gap. Germline CDR1 SGHTS, CDR2 YDEGEE. CDR3 protein: CASSLGPGVRSGELFF. CDR3 in DNA: TGTGCCAGCAGCTTGGGCCCGGGAGTAAGGTCCGGGGAGCTGTTTTTT.

The chain is built from TRBV28 and TRBJ1-6; 8 bases agree with TRBD1. V lost 5 bases and J lost 7; bases outside the gene matches: 4. The length of the CDR3 is 14 residues. CDR1 is MDHEN, CDR2 SYDVKM, per germline. CDR3 amino acids: CASSLDRVNSPLHF. The CDR3 nucleotides read TGTGCCAGCAGTCTGGACAGGGTGAATTCACCCCTCCACTTT.